This T cell receptor (beta chain) is from a study of blood T cell repertoires in COVID-19. How the authors handled the data: Using reference gene primer amplification, nucleated cell counts were estimated. Profiling relied on immunoSEQ multiplex PCR, and the TCRdb table lists in-frame clones only, not all of them. V, J and clone size reflect that table, while D and trimming were determined from the DNA. This sample has 200,000 or so clones, with more than 80% found just once. The V gene end was trimmed by 6 bases and the J gene end by 3 bases; junction bases not matched to a gene: 5. Per germline, CDR1 SEHNR and CDR2 FQNEAQ (reference sequence). There are 14 residues in the CDR3.

The gene calls are TRBV7-9 and TRBJ1-1, with 9 bases that match TRBD1. Sequencing was performed on PBMCs or T cells enriched from blood (not recorded which). This receptor was identified in a woman aged 18 to 35 in a cohort exposed to, infected with or recovered from COVID-19 (not recorded which). CDR3 protein: CASSLQGAHTEAFF. The DNA for the CDR3 is TGTGCCAGCAGTTTACAGGGGGCCCACACTGAAGCTTTCTTT.